This TCR beta chain derives from a study of response to subunit inactivated influenza vaccine. In its sample, this clonotype was seen once. TCRdb processed the RT-PCR reads anew with MiXCR; each CDR3 protein has one entry. The sample lists roughly 500,000 distinct CDR3 sequences, 25% occurring once. The germline CDR1 and CDR2 sequences are SGHKS and YYEKEE (reference sequence). CDR3 size: 14 residues. Trimming took 3 bases from V and 6 from J, leaving 12 bases between them. Sequences were derived from CD4+ T cells sorted from PBMCs, sampled more than 4 days after vaccination. The chain has TRBV5-5 and TRBJ2-2, with D hard to call. The receptor's source is a man aged 50-60 years who received an inactivated influenza vaccine. CDR3 sequence (DNA): TGTGCCAGCAGCTGGGTCGCCAGTTCCGGGGAGCTGTTTTTT. Translated: CASSWVASSGELFF.